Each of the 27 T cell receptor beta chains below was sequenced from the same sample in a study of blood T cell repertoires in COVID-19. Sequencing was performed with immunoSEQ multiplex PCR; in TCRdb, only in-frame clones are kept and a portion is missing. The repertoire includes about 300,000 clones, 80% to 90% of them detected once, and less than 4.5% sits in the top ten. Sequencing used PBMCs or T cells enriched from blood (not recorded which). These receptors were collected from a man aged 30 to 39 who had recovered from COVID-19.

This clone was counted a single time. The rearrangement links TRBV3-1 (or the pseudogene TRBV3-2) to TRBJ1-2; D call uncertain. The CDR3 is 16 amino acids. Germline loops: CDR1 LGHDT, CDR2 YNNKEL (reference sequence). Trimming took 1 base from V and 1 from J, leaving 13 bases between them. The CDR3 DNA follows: TGTGCCAGCAGCCAAGTGGGGAGCTACGATAACTATGGCTACACCTTC. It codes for CASSQVGSYDNYGYTF.

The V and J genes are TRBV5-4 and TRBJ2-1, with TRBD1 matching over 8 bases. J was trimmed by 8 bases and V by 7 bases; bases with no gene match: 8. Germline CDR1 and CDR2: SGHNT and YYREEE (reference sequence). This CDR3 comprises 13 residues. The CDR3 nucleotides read TGTGCCAGCGGGGCAGGGGGCATGTATGAGCAGTTCTTC. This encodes CASGAGGMYEQFF.

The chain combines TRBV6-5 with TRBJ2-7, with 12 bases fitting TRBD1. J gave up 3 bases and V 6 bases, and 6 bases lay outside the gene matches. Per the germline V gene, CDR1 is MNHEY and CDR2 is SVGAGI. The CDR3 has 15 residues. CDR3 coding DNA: TGTGCCAGCAGAACAGGGACAGGGGGCATCTACGAGCAGTACTTC. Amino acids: CASRTGTGGIYEQYF.

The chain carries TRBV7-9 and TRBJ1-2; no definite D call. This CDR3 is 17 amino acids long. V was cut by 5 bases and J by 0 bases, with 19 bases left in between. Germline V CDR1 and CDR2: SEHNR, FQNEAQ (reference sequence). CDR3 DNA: TGTGCCAGCAGCCCGCGGACGGGATTAGGCTCTAACTATGGCTACACCTTC. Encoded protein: CASSPRTGLGSNYGYTF.

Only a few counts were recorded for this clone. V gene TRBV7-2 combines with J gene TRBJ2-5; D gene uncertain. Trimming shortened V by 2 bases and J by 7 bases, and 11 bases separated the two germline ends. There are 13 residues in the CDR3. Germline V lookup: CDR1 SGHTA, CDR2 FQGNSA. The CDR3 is CASSLPPRGTQYF. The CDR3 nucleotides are TGTGCCAGCAGCTTACCACCGCGCGGGACCCAGTACTTC.

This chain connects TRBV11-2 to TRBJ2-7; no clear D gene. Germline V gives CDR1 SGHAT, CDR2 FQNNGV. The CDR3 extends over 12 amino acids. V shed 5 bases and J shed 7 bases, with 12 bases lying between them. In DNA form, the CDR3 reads TGTGCCAGCAGCCCCAGCACAGTTGAGCAGTACTTC. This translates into CASSPSTVEQYF.

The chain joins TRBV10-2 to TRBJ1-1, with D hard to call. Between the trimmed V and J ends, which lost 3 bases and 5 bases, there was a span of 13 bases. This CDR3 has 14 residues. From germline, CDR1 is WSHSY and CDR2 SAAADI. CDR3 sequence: CASSEWVRRTEAFF. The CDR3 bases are TGCGCCAGCAGTGAATGGGTCAGGAGGACTGAAGCTTTCTTT.

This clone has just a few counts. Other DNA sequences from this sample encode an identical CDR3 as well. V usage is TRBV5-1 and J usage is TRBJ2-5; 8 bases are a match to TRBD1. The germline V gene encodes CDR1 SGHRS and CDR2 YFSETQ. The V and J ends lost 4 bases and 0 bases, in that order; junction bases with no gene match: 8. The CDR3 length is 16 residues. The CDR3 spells CASSGGTGGYQETQYF. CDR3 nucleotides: TGCGCCAGCAGCGGTGGGACAGGAGGGTACCAAGAGACCCAGTACTTC.

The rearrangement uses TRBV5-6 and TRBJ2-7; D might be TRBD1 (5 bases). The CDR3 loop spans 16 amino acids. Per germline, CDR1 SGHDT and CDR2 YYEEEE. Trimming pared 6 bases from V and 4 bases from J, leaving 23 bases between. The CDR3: CASTHWVGRRNYEQYF. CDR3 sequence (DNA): TGTGCCAGCACCCACTGGGTGGGGCGTAGGAATTACGAGCAGTACTTC.

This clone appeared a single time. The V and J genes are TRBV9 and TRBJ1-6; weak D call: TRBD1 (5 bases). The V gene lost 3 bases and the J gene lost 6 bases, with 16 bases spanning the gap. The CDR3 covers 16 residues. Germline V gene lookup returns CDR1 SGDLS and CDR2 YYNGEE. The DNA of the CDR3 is TGTGCCAGCAGCGCCACCCCGGGGGTAACTAATTCACCCCTCCACTTT. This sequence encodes CASSATPGVTNSPLHF.

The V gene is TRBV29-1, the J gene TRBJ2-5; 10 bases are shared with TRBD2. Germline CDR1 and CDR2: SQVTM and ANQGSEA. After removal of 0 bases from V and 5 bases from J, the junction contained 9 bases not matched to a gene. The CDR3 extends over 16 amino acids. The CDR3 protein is CSVEDLAGDFGETQYF. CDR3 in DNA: TGCAGCGTTGAAGATCTAGCGGGAGATTTCGGGGAGACCCAGTACTTC.

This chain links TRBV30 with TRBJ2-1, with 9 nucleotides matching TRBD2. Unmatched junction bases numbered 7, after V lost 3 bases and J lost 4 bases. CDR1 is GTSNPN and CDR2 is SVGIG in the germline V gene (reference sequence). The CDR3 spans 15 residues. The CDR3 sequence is CAWRSGSGGYNEQFF. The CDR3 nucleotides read TGTGCCTGGAGGTCGGGGAGCGGGGGGTACAATGAGCAGTTCTTC.

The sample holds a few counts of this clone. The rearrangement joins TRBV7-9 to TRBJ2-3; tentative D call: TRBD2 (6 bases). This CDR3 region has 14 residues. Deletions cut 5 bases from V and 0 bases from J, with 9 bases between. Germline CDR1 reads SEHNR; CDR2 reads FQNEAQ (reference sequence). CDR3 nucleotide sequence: TGTGCCAGCAGCGATAGCGGCAGCACAGATACGCAGTATTTT. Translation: CASSDSGSTDTQYF.

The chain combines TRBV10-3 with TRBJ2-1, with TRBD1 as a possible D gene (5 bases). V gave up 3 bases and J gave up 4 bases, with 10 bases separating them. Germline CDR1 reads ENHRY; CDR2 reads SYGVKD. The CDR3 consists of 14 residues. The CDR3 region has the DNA TGTGCCATCAGTGAACCCTCAGGGTACAATGAGCAGTTCTTC. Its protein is CAISEPSGYNEQFF.

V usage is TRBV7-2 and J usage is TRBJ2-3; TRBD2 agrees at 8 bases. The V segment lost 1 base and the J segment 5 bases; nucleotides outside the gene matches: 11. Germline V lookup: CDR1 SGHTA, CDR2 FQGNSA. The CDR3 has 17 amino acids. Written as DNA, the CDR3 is TGTGCCAGCAGCTTAGGCTCCAGCGGGAGTGTTCTAGATACGCAGTATTTT. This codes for CASSLGSSGSVLDTQYF.

For the CDR3, the DNA is TGTGCCAGCAGCTCGTATTCCCTTAGCAATCAGCCCCAGCATTTT. Translating gives CASSSYSLSNQPQHF. The genes are TRBV7-2 and TRBJ1-5, with D hard to call. This CDR3 has 15 amino acids. Germline V lookup: CDR1 SGHTA, CDR2 FQGNSA. The germline V and J ends were trimmed by 4 bases and 0 bases, with 10 bases remaining between them. The variable domain in full, with the rest retrieved from reference TRBV7-2 and TRBJ1-5, is GAGVSQSPSNKVTEKGKDVELRCDPISGHTALYWYRQSLGQGLEFLIYFQGNSAPDKSGLPSDRFSAERTGGSVSTLTIQRTQQEDSAVYLCASSSYSLSNQPQHFGDGTRLSIL.

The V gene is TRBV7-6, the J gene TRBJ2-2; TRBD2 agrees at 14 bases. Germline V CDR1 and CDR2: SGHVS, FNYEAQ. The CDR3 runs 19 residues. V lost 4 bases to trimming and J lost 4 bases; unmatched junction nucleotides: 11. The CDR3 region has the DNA TGTGCCAGCAGCTACCTCGGACTAGCGGGAGGTAGTCCCACCGGGGAGCTGTTTTTT. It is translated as CASSYLGLAGGSPTGELFF.

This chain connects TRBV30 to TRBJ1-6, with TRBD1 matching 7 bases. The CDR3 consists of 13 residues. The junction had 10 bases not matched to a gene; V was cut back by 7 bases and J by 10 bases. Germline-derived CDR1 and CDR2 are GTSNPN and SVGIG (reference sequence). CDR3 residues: CASQEGARSPLHF. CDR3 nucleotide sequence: TGTGCCTCCCAAGAGGGGGCCCGCTCACCCCTCCACTTT.

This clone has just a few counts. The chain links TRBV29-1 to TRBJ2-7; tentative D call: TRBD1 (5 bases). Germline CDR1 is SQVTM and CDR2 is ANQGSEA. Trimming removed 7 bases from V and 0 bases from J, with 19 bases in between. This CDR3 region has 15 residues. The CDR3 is CSASDGASHSYEQYF. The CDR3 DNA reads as TGCAGCGCCTCGGATGGGGCTTCCCACTCCTACGAGCAGTACTTC.

CDR3 region: CAWDSSSGANVLTF. As DNA, the CDR3 is TGTGCCTGGGACAGCAGCTCTGGGGCCAACGTCCTGACTTTC. The chain combines TRBV30 with TRBJ2-6, with D possibly being TRBD1 (5 bases). Per the germline V gene, CDR1 is GTSNPN and CDR2 is SVGIG (reference sequence). The CDR3 covers 14 residues. Trimming removed 5 bases at V and 0 bases at J, with 8 bases between.

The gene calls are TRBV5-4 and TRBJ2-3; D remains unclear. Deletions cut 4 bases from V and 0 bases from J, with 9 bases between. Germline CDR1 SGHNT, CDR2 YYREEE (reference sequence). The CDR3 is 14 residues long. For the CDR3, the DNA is TGTGCCAGCAGCCGAGCTACTAGCACAGATACGCAGTATTTT. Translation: CASSRATSTDTQYF.

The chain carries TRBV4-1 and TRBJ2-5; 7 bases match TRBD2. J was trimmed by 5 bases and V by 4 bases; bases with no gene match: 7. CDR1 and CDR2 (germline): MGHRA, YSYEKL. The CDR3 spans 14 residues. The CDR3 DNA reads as TGCGCCAGCAGCCCCACCTGGGGGGGGGAGACCCAGTACTTC. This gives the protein CASSPTWGGETQYF.

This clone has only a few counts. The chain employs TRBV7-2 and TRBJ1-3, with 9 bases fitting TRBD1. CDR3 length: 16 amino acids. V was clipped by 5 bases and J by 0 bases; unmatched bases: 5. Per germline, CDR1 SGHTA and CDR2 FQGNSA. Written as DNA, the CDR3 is TGTGCCAGCAGCACCCGGGACAGGGTCTCTGGAAACACCATATATTTT. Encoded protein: CASSTRDRVSGNTIYF.

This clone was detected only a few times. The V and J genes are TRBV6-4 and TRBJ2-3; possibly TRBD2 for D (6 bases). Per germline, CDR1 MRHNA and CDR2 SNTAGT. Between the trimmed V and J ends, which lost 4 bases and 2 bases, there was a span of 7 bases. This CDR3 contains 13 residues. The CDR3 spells CASSASDTDTQYF. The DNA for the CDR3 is TGTGCCAGCAGTGCTAGCGACACAGATACGCAGTATTTT.

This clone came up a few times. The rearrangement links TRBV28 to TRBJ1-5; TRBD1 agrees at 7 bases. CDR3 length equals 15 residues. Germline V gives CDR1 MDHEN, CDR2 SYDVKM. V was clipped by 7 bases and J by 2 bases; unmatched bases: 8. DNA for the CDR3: TGTGCCAGCAACCTACAGGGGCCAGGCAATCAGCCCCAGCATTTT. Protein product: CASNLQGPGNQPQHF.

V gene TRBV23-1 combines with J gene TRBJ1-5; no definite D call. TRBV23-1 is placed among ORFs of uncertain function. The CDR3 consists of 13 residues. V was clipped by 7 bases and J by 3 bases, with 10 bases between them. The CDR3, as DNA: TGCGCCAGCAAGACAAGTTCCAATCAGCCCCAGCATTTT. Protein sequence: CASKTSSNQPQHF.

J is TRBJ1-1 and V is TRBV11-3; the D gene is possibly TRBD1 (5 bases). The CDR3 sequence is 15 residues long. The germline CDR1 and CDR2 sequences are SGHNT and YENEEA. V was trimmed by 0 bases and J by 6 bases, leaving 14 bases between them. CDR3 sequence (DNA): TGTGCCAGCAGCTTAGATCCCGCAGGGTCGGCTGAAGCTTTCTTT. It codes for CASSLDPAGSAEAFF. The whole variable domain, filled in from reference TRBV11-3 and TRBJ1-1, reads EAGVVQSPRYKIIEKKQPVAFWCNPISGHNTLYWYLQNLGQGPELLIRYENEEAVDDSQLPKDRFSAERLKGVDSTLKIQPAELGDSAVYLCASSLDPAGSAEAFFGQGTRLTVV.